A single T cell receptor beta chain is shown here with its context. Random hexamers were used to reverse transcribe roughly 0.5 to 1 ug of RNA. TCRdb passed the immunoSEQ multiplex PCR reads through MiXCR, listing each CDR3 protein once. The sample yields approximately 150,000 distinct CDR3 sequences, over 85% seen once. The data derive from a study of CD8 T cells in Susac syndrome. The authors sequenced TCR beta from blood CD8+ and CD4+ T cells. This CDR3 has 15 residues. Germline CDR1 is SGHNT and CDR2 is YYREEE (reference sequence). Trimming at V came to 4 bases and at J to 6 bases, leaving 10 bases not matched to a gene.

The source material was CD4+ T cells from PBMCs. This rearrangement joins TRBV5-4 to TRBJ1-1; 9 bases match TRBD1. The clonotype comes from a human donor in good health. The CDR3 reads CASSPNRGRTAEAFF. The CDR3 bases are TGTGCCAGCAGCCCAAACAGGGGGCGGACGGCTGAAGCTTTCTTT.